This TCR beta chain was observed in a study of T-cell memory formation after mild COVID-19. Study-wide results and limits: Second-wave clones with a day 37 peak had unconfirmed SARS-CoV-2 specificity. Pre-infection memory showed some responding clones, and this suggested that cross-reactive memory joined.

MiXCR, applied by TCRdb to the 5' RACE reads, yields one record per CDR3 protein. This table holds about 280,000 distinct CDR3 sequences, 7.5% to 9.5% found once. As concerns this clonotype: What it binds is not known.

The germline V gene encodes CDR1 SEHNR and CDR2 FQNEAQ (reference sequence). The ends were cut back, 4 bases at V and 0 bases at J, with 10 bases in the middle. The CDR3 length is 14 residues. This rearrangement joins TRBV7-9 to TRBJ2-7, with D possibly matching TRBD1 (6 bases). The receptor's source is a man younger than 35 who had mild COVID-19 (a few samples of this study predate the infection). Cell type and time point are not known. Sequenced input: PBMCs or a T cell subset sorted from them (not recorded which). The DNA of the CDR3 is TGTGCCAGCAGCTACCGGGACACCTCCTACGAGCAGTACTTC. It specifies CASSYRDTSYEQYF.